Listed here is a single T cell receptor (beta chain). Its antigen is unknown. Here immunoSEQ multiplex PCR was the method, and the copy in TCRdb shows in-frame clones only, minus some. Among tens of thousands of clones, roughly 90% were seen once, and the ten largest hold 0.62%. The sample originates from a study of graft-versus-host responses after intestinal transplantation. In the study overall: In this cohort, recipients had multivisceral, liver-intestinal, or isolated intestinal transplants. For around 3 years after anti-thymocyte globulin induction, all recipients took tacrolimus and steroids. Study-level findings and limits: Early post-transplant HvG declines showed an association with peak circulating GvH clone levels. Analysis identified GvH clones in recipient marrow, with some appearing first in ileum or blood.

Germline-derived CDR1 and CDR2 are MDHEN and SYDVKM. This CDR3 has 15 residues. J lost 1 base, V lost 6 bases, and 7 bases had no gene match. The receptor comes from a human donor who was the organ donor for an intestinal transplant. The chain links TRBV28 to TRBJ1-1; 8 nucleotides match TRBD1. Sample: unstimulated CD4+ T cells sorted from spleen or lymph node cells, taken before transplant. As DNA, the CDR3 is TGTGCCAGCAGCCACTTCGGACAGGGGAACACTGAAGCTTTCTTT. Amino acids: CASSHFGQGNTEAFF.